The 23 T cell receptor beta chains below were found in one sample sequenced in a study of blood T cell repertoires in COVID-19 (dated by TCRdb to about 2020). Preparation of the library involved the immunoSEQ multiplex PCR assay. Entries here come from immuneACCESS through TCRdb and include only in-frame sequences with V and J called. Some clones fail to appear in such tables; in the studies checked, an unresolved V gene covers under half of the shortfall, and the cause of the remainder is unknown. The sample table shows a few hundred thousand clones, and around 90% are seen once. The ten top clones hold roughly 20% of the sample. Sequenced sample: PBMCs or T cells enriched from blood (not recorded which). The receptor set was obtained from a woman aged 25-40 years who had recovered from COVID-19.

This sequence joins TRBV21-1 and TRBJ1-3; the table's D gene call, TRBD1, was not cross checked with the DNA. TRBV21-1 is given as a pseudogene. The CDR3 is made up of 16 amino acids. In DNA, the CDR3 is TGTGCCAGCAGCACCCAGGACAGGGTGTGTGGAAACACCATATATTTT. It specifies CASSTQDRVCGNTIYF.

This chain joins TRBV7-9 and TRBJ1-3, with D unresolved. Germline loops: CDR1 SEHNR, CDR2 FQNEAQ (reference sequence). This CDR3 has 15 residues. Between the trimmed V and J ends, which lost 4 bases and 4 bases, there was a span of 14 bases. The CDR3 DNA reads as TGTGCCAGCAGCTCCGGTATCGGTGTGGGAAACACCATATATTTT. Protein: CASSSGIGVGNTIYF. Looking up the rest from reference TRBV7-9 and TRBJ1-3 gives the full variable domain: DTGVSQNPRHKITKRGQNVTFRCDPISEHNRLYWYRQTLGQGPEFLTYFQNEAQLEKSRLLSDRFSAERPKGSFSTLEIQRTEQGDSAMYLCASSSGIGVGNTIYFGEGSWLTVV.

The chain couples TRBV5-1 to TRBJ2-3, with TRBD2 identical over 8 bases. In germline, CDR1 is SGHRS, CDR2 YFSETQ. V dropped 2 bases and J dropped 5; count of bases not matched to a gene: 7. There are 15 residues in the CDR3. CDR3 DNA: TGCGCCAGCAGCTTAAACGGGGGGGCTATAGATACGCAGTATTTT. Amino acids: CASSLNGGAIDTQYF.

The chain is built from TRBV4-1 and TRBJ1-4; 12 bases are shared with TRBD1. The V and J ends lost 0 bases and 10 bases, in that order; junction bases with no gene match: 3. The CDR3 consists of 15 residues. Germline lookup yields CDR1 MGHRA and CDR2 YSYEKL. The CDR3 DNA is TGCGCCAGCAGCCAAGAGGGACAGGGGGCAGGAAAACTGTTTTTT. Its protein product is CASSQEGQGAGKLFF.

This chain joins TRBV11-2 and TRBJ2-1, with 12 bases lining up with TRBD2. CDR3 length: 15 residues. The V gene end was trimmed by 5 bases and the J gene end by 4 bases; junction bases not matched to a gene: 3. Germline V gives CDR1 SGHAT, CDR2 FQNNGV. The DNA of the CDR3 is TGTGCCAGCAGCCCCGGACTAGCGGGATACAATGAGCAGTTCTTC. This gives the protein CASSPGLAGYNEQFF.

This clone was recorded only once. The rearrangement uses TRBV9 and TRBJ2-7; 15 positions agree with TRBD2. The V and J ends lost 0 bases and 0 bases, in that order; junction bases with no gene match: 7. CDR3 size: 19 residues. Germline CDR1 is SGDLS and CDR2 is YYNGEE. DNA for the CDR3: TGTGCCAGCAGCGTAGGTACATGGACTAGCGGGAGGGCCTCCTACGAGCAGTACTTC. Translating it yields CASSVGTWTSGRASYEQYF.

The V call is TRBV24-1, the J call TRBJ2-2; D is perhaps TRBD1 (6 bases). Per the germline V gene, CDR1 is KGHDR and CDR2 is SFDVKD. Trimming took 9 bases from V and 4 from J, leaving 17 bases between them. The CDR3 totals 15 residues. The CDR3 loop is CATGGRAWGTGELFF. The CDR3 coding sequence is TGTGCCACCGGGGGCAGGGCCTGGGGCACCGGGGAGCTGTTTTTT.

This rearrangement joins TRBV29-1 to TRBJ2-1, with 9 bases aligning to TRBD1. The CDR3 is 18 amino acids. The trim removed 3 bases at V and 2 bases at J, leaving 14 bases unmatched. Per germline, CDR1 SQVTM and CDR2 ANQGSEA. The CDR3 DNA follows: TGCAGCGTTGAGGACCCCACTCGCGGGACAGGGCCCTACAATGAGCAGTTCTTC. Encoded protein: CSVEDPTRGTGPYNEQFF.

V is TRBV5-6 and J is TRBJ2-3; 7 positions agree with TRBD1. CDR1 and CDR2 from the germline V gene are SGHDT and YYEEEE. The ends lost 4 bases at V and 1 base at J; junction bases unmatched: 9. The CDR3 is made up of 16 amino acids. The CDR3 region is CASSQELTGRTDTQYF. In nucleotides, the CDR3 is TGTGCCAGCAGCCAGGAACTGACAGGGCGCACAGATACGCAGTATTTT.

This clone was picked up one time. V usage is TRBV28 and J usage is TRBJ2-7; 7 bases fit TRBD1. The CDR3 has 15 residues. The V gene end was trimmed by 3 bases and the J gene end by 4 bases; junction bases not matched to a gene: 9. Germline V gives CDR1 MDHEN, CDR2 SYDVKM. The CDR3 nucleotides read TGTGCCAGCAGTTTCGGGGACAGACTACTTTACGAGCAGTACTTC. It yields the protein CASSFGDRLLYEQYF.

The gene calls are TRBV5-5 and TRBJ1-3, with a tentative D call TRBD1 (6 bases). The ends were cut back, 4 bases at V and 2 bases at J, with 16 bases in the middle. CDR1 and CDR2 from the germline V gene are SGHKS and YYEKEE (reference sequence). The CDR3 runs to 16 residues. The CDR3 sequence: CASSAGGGGTGNTIYF. The CDR3 coding sequence is TGTGCCAGCAGCGCAGGAGGGGGGGGCACTGGAAACACCATATATTTT.

The table lists this clone with a count of one. This sequence joins TRBV28 and TRBJ2-3, with D perhaps matching TRBD2 (6 bases). The germline gives CDR1 MDHEN, CDR2 SYDVKM. Trimming removed 5 bases from V and 2 bases from J, with 14 bases in between. The CDR3 is 15 residues long. CDR3 sequence: CASSRDSGHTDTQYF. CDR3 nucleotide sequence: TGTGCCAGCAGTCGGGATAGCGGCCACACAGATACGCAGTATTTT.

The V and J genes are TRBV9 and TRBJ2-7, with 9 bases fitting TRBD2. The V gene end was trimmed by 0 bases and the J gene end by 2 bases; junction bases not matched to a gene: 6. The germline CDR1 and CDR2 sequences are SGDLS and YYNGEE. The CDR3 is made up of 16 amino acids. CDR3: CASSVDWASGAYEQYF. DNA for the CDR3: TGTGCCAGCAGCGTAGATTGGGCTAGCGGGGCCTACGAGCAGTACTTC.

This CDR3 is CASSPLDRNTEAFF. CDR3 nucleotide sequence: TGCGCCAGCAGCCCGCTAGACAGGAACACTGAAGCTTTCTTT. The gene calls are TRBV5-1 and TRBJ1-1; weak D call: TRBD1 (5 bases). The CDR3 is made up of 14 amino acids. Trimming left V 4 bases short and J 1 base short, with 11 bases between. Germline V gives CDR1 SGHRS, CDR2 YFSETQ.

The V call is TRBV19, the J call TRBJ1-1, with D unclear. Germline-derived CDR1 and CDR2 are LNHDA and SQIVND (reference sequence). The CDR3 is 14 residues long. Trimming stripped 5 bases from V and 1 base from J, with 11 bases between. The chain's CDR3 is CASSLGEGNTEAFF. The CDR3 nucleotides are TGTGCCAGTAGTTTGGGTGAGGGGAACACTGAAGCTTTCTTT.

The CDR3 protein is CATSSRRGYLTEAFF. CDR3 DNA sequence: TGTGCCACCAGCAGTAGAAGGGGCTATTTGACTGAAGCTTTCTTT. The chain couples TRBV15 to TRBJ1-1; D perhaps matches TRBD1 (5 bases). CDR1 is LNHNV and CDR2 is YYDKDF in the germline V gene (reference sequence). Trimming stripped 3 bases from V and 5 bases from J, with 16 bases between. The CDR3 runs to 15 residues.

V is TRBV9 and J is TRBJ1-1, with 8 nucleotides matching TRBD1. CDR1 is SGDLS and CDR2 is YYNGEE in the germline V gene. The CDR3 consists of 16 residues. The junction had 5 bases not matched to a gene; V was cut back by 0 bases and J by 1 base. The CDR3: CASSVGLGTGNTEAFF. For the CDR3, the DNA is TGTGCCAGCAGCGTAGGGTTAGGGACAGGGAACACTGAAGCTTTCTTT.

The CDR3 is CASSSTLTDEQFF. Here the CDR3 DNA reads TGTGCCAGCAGCTCCACCCTTACGGATGAGCAGTTCTTC. The chain couples TRBV7-3 to TRBJ2-1; no reliable D call. Germline loops: CDR1 SGHTA, CDR2 FQGTGA. There are 13 residues in the CDR3. The ends were cut back, 4 bases at V and 8 bases at J, with 12 bases in the middle.

This chain connects TRBV5-1 to TRBJ2-1, with 11 bases identical to TRBD2. The CDR3 has 16 amino acids. V gave up 0 bases and J gave up 6 bases; unmatched junction bases: 5. Germline V gene lookup returns CDR1 SGHRS and CDR2 YFSETQ. DNA for the CDR3: TGCGCCAGCAGCTTGGATTCTAGCGGGAGGCCCAATGAGCAGTTCTTC. Protein sequence: CASSLDSSGRPNEQFF. Based on the CDR3 plus reference TRBV5-1 and TRBJ2-1, the full variable domain is KAGVTQTPRYLIKTRGQQVTLSCSPISGHRSVSWYQQTPGQGLQFLFEYFSETQRNKGNFPGRFSGRQFSNSRSEMNVSTLELGDSALYLCASSLDSSGRPNEQFFGPGTRLTVL.

V is TRBV7-2 and J is TRBJ1-5, with 9 positions matching TRBD1. The CDR3 length is 17 residues. The germline gives CDR1 SGHTA, CDR2 FQGNSA. Trimming removed 2 bases from V and 0 bases from J; junction bases left unmatched: 5. In DNA form, the CDR3 reads TGTGCCAGCAGCTTATTTGGGACAGGGAATAGCAATCAGCCCCAGCATTTT. Protein product: CASSLFGTGNSNQPQHF.

The genes are TRBV5-1 and TRBJ2-1, with TRBD2 matching over 7 bases. V was pared by 4 bases and J by 6 bases, with 7 bases of the junction left unmatched. The CDR3 totals 14 residues. The germline CDR1 and CDR2 sequences are SGHRS and YFSETQ. The CDR3 is CASSTLTSSNEQFF. The CDR3, as DNA: TGCGCCAGCAGCACCCTGACTAGCAGCAATGAGCAGTTCTTC. Looking up the rest from reference TRBV5-1 and TRBJ2-1 gives the full variable domain: KAGVTQTPRYLIKTRGQQVTLSCSPISGHRSVSWYQQTPGQGLQFLFEYFSETQRNKGNFPGRFSGRQFSNSRSEMNVSTLELGDSALYLCASSTLTSSNEQFFGPGTRLTVL.

The chain links TRBV27 to TRBJ2-1; D possibly corresponds to TRBD2 (5 bases). Trimming removed 8 bases at V and 10 bases at J, with 12 bases between. From germline, CDR1 is MNHEY and CDR2 SMNVEV (reference sequence). This CDR3 is built from 11 residues. DNA for the CDR3: TGTGCCAGCTCCCGGGGTAAGGAGCAGTTCTTC. It is translated as CASSRGKEQFF.

The chain joins TRBV19 to TRBJ2-3, with TRBD2 identical over 8 bases. The germline V gene encodes CDR1 LNHDA and CDR2 SQIVND (reference sequence). CDR3 length equals 14 residues. Trimming cost V 6 bases and J 3 bases; bases outside gene matches: 5. In DNA form, the CDR3 reads TGTGCCAGTAGGCCGGGACTAGTAACAGATACGCAGTATTTT. Its protein is CASRPGLVTDTQYF.